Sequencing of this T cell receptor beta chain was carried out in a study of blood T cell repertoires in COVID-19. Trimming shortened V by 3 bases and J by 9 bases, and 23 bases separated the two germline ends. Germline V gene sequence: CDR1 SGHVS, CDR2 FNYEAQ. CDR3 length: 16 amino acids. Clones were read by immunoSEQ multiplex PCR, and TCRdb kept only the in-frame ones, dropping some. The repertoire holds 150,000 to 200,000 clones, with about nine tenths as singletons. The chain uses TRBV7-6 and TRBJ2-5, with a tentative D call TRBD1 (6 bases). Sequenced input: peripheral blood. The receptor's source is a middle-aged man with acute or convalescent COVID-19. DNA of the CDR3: TGTGCCAGCAGCTTCAGTAGTGGACAGAACATGGGGGCCCAGTACTTC. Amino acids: CASSFSSGQNMGAQYF.